This TCR beta chain is from a study of T cell responses to AZD1222 COVID-19 vaccine. Across the whole study: Second-dose schedules of about 4 or about 12 weeks were combined.

Germline loops: CDR1 MNHEY, CDR2 SMNVEV (reference sequence). The length of the CDR3 is 16 residues. V was trimmed by 6 bases and J by 0 bases, leaving 15 bases between them. The study, taken as a whole, reports: The breadth and depth of Spike-specific TCRs increased once two AZD1222 doses had been given. White British ancestry dominated among donors, who included more females, and clonal diversity was possibly underestimated.

A word on this clone: The antigen is unknown.

This table comes from immunoSEQ multiplex PCR, and its TCRdb copy is limited to in-frame clones, with some not included. The sample includes about 93,000 clones, 86% seen only once; the top ten take 6.3%. This receptor was identified in an adult in good health. V and J are TRBV27 and TRBJ1-5; a possible D gene is TRBD1 (5 bases). Here the sequenced sample was peripheral blood, taken on day 0 of AZD1222 vaccination. CDR3: CASRIGGGFSNQPQHF. CDR3 nucleotide sequence: TGTGCCAGCAGAATTGGCGGGGGATTTAGCAATCAGCCCCAGCATTTT.